This passage covers 5 T cell receptor beta chains from one sample sequenced in a study of vaccination effects on CD4 cells after COVID-19. ViraFEST used viral peptide pools to expand antigen-specific CD4+ T cells before sequencing. Cells that had been cultured for ten to eleven days were the source of isolated CD4+ T cells. Vaccine recipients, nucleocapsid antibody negative, had no prior SARS-CoV-2 infection. Sequencing was performed with immunoSEQ multiplex PCR; in TCRdb, only in-frame clones are kept and a portion is missing. Among 30,000 to 35,000 clones listed, approximately 73% were seen once. Their specific antigens are unknown. Sample: CD4+ T cells from PBMCs cultured with HCoV-OC43 spike peptides, taken before COVID-19 vaccination. Specified subset: HCoV-OC43 spike overlapping peptide pool stimulation. These receptors were taken from a human donor who received a COVID-19 vaccine.

V is TRBV11-2 and J is TRBJ2-1; TRBD2 matches 9 bases. The CDR3 contains 15 residues. Germline loops: CDR1 SGHAT, CDR2 FQNNGV. Unmatched junction bases numbered 2, after V lost 0 bases and J lost 5 bases. CDR3: CASSLEPSGNNEQFF. As DNA, the CDR3 is TGTGCCAGCAGCTTAGAGCCTAGCGGGAACAATGAGCAGTTCTTC. The variable domain in full, completed from reference TRBV11-2 and TRBJ2-1, reads EAGVAQSPRYKIIEKRQSVAFWCNPISGHATLYWYQQILGQGPKLLIQFQNNGVVDDSQLPKDRFSAERLKGVDSTLKIQPAKLEDSAVYLCASSLEPSGNNEQFFGPGTRLTVL.

V is TRBV2 and J is TRBJ1-2, with D perhaps matching TRBD1 (5 bases). CDR1 and CDR2 (germline): SNHLY, FYNNEI. Trimming removed 5 bases from V and 2 bases from J, with 18 bases in between. The CDR3 sequence is 16 residues long. The CDR3 nucleotides read TGTGCCAGCAGTCCAACAAGTAGGGGCTACAACTATGGCTACACCTTC. Translated, it gives CASSPTSRGYNYGYTF.

CDR3 region: CAWSVGGNTGELFF. CDR3 DNA: TGTGCCTGGAGTGTAGGGGGCAACACCGGGGAGCTGTTTTTT. The rearrangement links TRBV30 to TRBJ2-2; 7 bases agree with TRBD1. V lost 0 bases, J lost 2 bases, and 0 bases stayed unmatched. Germline V gene lookup returns CDR1 GTSNPN and CDR2 SVGIG (reference sequence). This CDR3 contains 14 residues. The full variable domain, in which reference TRBV30 and TRBJ2-2 provide the parts outside the CDR3, is SQTIHQWPATLVQPVGSPLSLECTVEGTSNPNLYWYRQAAGRGLQLLFYSVGIGQISSEVPQNLSASRPQDRQFILSSKKLLLSDSGFYLCAWSVGGNTGELFFGEGSRLTVL.

The CDR3 sequence is CASSKYVGELFF. The CDR3 DNA reads TGCGCCAGCAGCAAGTACGTCGGGGAGCTGTTTTTT. The chain has TRBV5-1 and TRBJ2-2; D remains ambiguous. This CDR3 has 12 amino acids. CDR1 is SGHRS and CDR2 is YFSETQ in the germline V gene. The V end was cut by 4 bases, the J end by 7 bases, with 8 bases between.

The chain recombines TRBV28 with TRBJ2-4, with D unclear. V was trimmed by 6 bases and J by 9 bases, leaving 6 bases between them. From germline, CDR1 is MDHEN and CDR2 SYDVKM. The CDR3 consists of 10 residues. The CDR3 DNA is TGTGCCAGCAGCGAAGGCATTCAGTACTTC. This encodes CASSEGIQYF.